The 4 T cell receptor beta chains in this list originate from one sample, sequenced in a study of shared clonotypes between healthy human individuals. Here immunoSEQ multiplex PCR was the method, and the copy in TCRdb shows in-frame clones only, minus some. The data show some 2.3 million clones, with approximately 93% seen just once and 0.39% held by the top ten. The specimen sequenced was naive CD4+ T cells from PBMCs. The subset is: CD45RA+ positively selected. Every receptor here comes from a man in his late teens or twenties in good health. Some clones in this sample may be carry-over from other donors' samples.

The chain uses TRBV6-5 and TRBJ2-5; tentatively, D is TRBD1 (5 bases). Trimming took 0 bases from V and 2 from J, leaving 13 bases between them. Germline assignment: CDR1 MNHEY and CDR2 SVGAGI. CDR3 length equals 16 residues. The CDR3 protein is CASSYSLGRTQETQYF. In DNA form, the CDR3 reads TGTGCCAGCAGTTACTCCCTTGGGCGGACACAAGAGACCCAGTACTTC.

The CDR3 is CASSLTDSYEQYF. In nucleotides, the CDR3 is TGTGCCAGCTCCCTAACAGACAGCTACGAGCAGTACTTC. This rearrangement joins TRBV18 to TRBJ2-7; possible D gene TRBD1, 5 bases. The CDR3 loop spans 13 amino acids. Per germline, CDR1 KGHSH and CDR2 LQKENI. Trimming took off 6 bases at V and 3 bases at J, with 12 bases between the two ends.

V is TRBV18 and J is TRBJ2-2; tentatively, D is TRBD1 (6 bases). Germline V gene sequence: CDR1 KGHSH, CDR2 LQKENI. V was trimmed by 6 bases and J by 5 bases, leaving 16 bases between them. The CDR3 runs 15 residues. CDR3 sequence reads: CASSQYRDMTGELFF. DNA for the CDR3: TGTGCCAGCTCGCAATACAGGGATATGACCGGGGAGCTGTTTTTT. Full variable domain (outside the CDR3, taken from reference TRBV18 and TRBJ2-2): NAGVMQNPRHLVRRRGQEARLRCSPMKGHSHVYWYRQLPEEGLKFMVYLQKENIIDESGMPKERFSAEFPKEGPSILRIQQVVRGDSAAYFCASSQYRDMTGELFFGEGSRLTVL.

The chain uses TRBV4-3 and TRBJ2-3; 10 positions match TRBD2. The CDR3 is 17 residues long. V lost 0 bases to trimming and J lost 4 bases; unmatched junction nucleotides: 7. In germline, CDR1 is LGHNA, CDR2 YSLEER. CDR3 protein: CASSQEGVAGGADTQYF. In nucleotides, the CDR3 is TGCGCCAGCAGCCAAGAGGGAGTAGCGGGAGGTGCAGATACGCAGTATTTT.